This T cell receptor (beta chain) was sequenced during a study of T cell responses to AZD1222 COVID-19 vaccine. Overall study: Pooling was applied to second doses at about 4 or about 12 weeks.

Study-level findings and limits: Spike-spanning, vaccine-associated CD4 TCRs were dominant at 160-218 and 743-854. Within unmutated variant regions lay the reported targets of nearly half of spike-specific TCRs.

Turning to this clone: Its target is not known.

Germline CDR1 reads MNHEY; CDR2 reads SVGAGI. The CDR3 runs 14 residues. Deletions cut 2 bases from V and 4 bases from J, with 8 bases between. Generated by immunoSEQ multiplex PCR, the TCRdb table keeps only in-frame clones and is missing some. Among fewer than 200,000 clones listed, more than 90% were seen once. This sequence was found in an adult in good health. The chain joins TRBV6-5 to TRBJ1-4, with unresolved D. Sequenced material: peripheral blood, taken on day 0 of AZD1222 vaccination. The CDR3 region is CASSYSSNNEKLFF. DNA of the CDR3: TGTGCCAGCAGTTACAGCTCTAATAATGAAAAACTGTTTTTT.